These T cell receptor beta chains were read from a single sample in a study of OX40 agonist ivuxolimab in advanced cancers. Profiled with immunoSEQ multiplex PCR; TCRdb holds only in-frame clones, not every one. The sample includes 55,000 to 70,000 clones, 65% to 85% of them seen just once. This material consisted of CD4+ or CD8+ T cells sorted from blood, taken in a trial of the OX40 agonist ivuxolimab. Receptors were obtained from an adult with an advanced solid tumor such as melanoma, head and neck, liver or kidney cancer. Each CDR3 is given with its conserved first and last residue. The order of the fields is V gene, J gene, D gene, clone size, CDR3 DNA, CDR3 protein. D genes are given only for firm matches. Not every row has a clone size; where given, it reads once, few, many or a size class.

V gene: TRBV11-2
J gene: TRBJ1-2
D gene: .
clone size: .
CDR3 DNA: TGTGCCAGCAGCCTCGGGGGGGCAGCCGCTAACTATGGCTACACCTTC
CDR3 protein: CASSLGGAAANYGYTF

V gene: TRBV7-6
J gene: TRBJ1-6
D gene: .
clone size: .
CDR3 DNA: TGTGCCAGCAGCGTAACTCACCTTAATCTAGAAGGATATAATTCACCCCTCCACTTT
CDR3 protein: CASSVTHLNLEGYNSPLHF

V gene: TRBV6-1
J gene: TRBJ2-1
D gene: TRBD2
clone size: .
CDR3 DNA: TGTGCCAGCAGATCCACTAGCGGGAATTACAATGAGCAGTTCTTC
CDR3 protein: CASRSTSGNYNEQFF

V gene: TRBV5-6
J gene: TRBJ1-3
D gene: .
clone size: .
CDR3 DNA: TGTGCCAGCAGCTTGGGACAAACTGGAAACACCATATATTTT
CDR3 protein: CASSLGQTGNTIYF

V gene: TRBV2
J gene: TRBJ1-2
D gene: TRBD1
clone size: .
CDR3 DNA: TGTGCCAGCAGTCAGGGACAGGGTAACTATGGCTACACCTTC
CDR3 protein: CASSQGQGNYGYTF

V gene: TRBV30
J gene: TRBJ1-1
D gene: .
clone size: .
CDR3 DNA: TGTGCCTGGAGTGCCCCGGGGCATTTGAACACTGAAGCTTTCTTT
CDR3 protein: CAWSAPGHLNTEAFF

V gene: TRBV6-1
J gene: TRBJ2-3
D gene: TRBD2
clone size: .
CDR3 DNA: TGTGCCAGCAGCCGACTAGCGGGGGGCACAGATACGCAGTATTTT
CDR3 protein: CASSRLAGGTDTQYF

V gene: TRBV5-5
J gene: TRBJ2-3
D gene: TRBD2
clone size: .
CDR3 DNA: TGTGCCAGCAGCTTGGAGGTCCTAGCGGGAGGAGATACGCAGTATTTT
CDR3 protein: CASSLEVLAGGDTQYF

V gene: TRBV2
J gene: TRBJ1-2
D gene: TRBD1
clone size: few
CDR3 DNA: TGTGCCAGCCGTGAGGGGGCATATGGCTACACCTTC
CDR3 protein: CASREGAYGYTF

V gene: TRBV7-8
J gene: TRBJ2-7
D gene: .
clone size: .
CDR3 DNA: TGTGCCAGCAGGTCCCCGATCTCCTACGAGCAGTACTTC
CDR3 protein: CASRSPISYEQYF

V gene: TRBV13
J gene: TRBJ1-6
D gene: TRBD1
clone size: .
CDR3 DNA: TGTGCCAGCAGCGAGGGACAGGAAAATTCACCCCTCCACTTT
CDR3 protein: CASSEGQENSPLHF

V gene: TRBV9
J gene: TRBJ1-1
D gene: .
clone size: once
CDR3 DNA: TGTGCCAGCAGCGCTCAAACCGGGGGCAGGGTGCAGACTGAAGCTTTCTTT
CDR3 protein: CASSAQTGGRVQTEAFF

V gene: TRBV14
J gene: TRBJ2-3
D gene: .
clone size: .
CDR3 DNA: TGTGCCAGCAGCCAAGATGACAGCTGGGCAGATACGCAGTATTTT
CDR3 protein: CASSQDDSWADTQYF

V gene: TRBV6-6
J gene: TRBJ1-4
D gene: .
clone size: .
CDR3 DNA: TGTGCCAGCAGTTACTCATCAGGGGAAAAACTGTTTTTT
CDR3 protein: CASSYSSGEKLFF

V gene: TRBV5-1
J gene: TRBJ2-5
D gene: TRBD2
clone size: .
CDR3 DNA: TGCGCCAGCAGCTTGGCCACTAGCGGGAGGGCCGGGGAGACCCAGTACTTC
CDR3 protein: CASSLATSGRAGETQYF

V gene: TRBV4-1
J gene: TRBJ2-7
D gene: .
clone size: .
CDR3 DNA: TGCGCCAGCAGCATCAGGGACTCCTACGAGCAGTACTTC
CDR3 protein: CASSIRDSYEQYF

V gene: TRBV6-4
J gene: TRBJ2-2
D gene: .
clone size: .
CDR3 DNA: TGTGCCAGCAGTGACTCGGGCACCGGGGAGCTGTTTTTT
CDR3 protein: CASSDSGTGELFF

V gene: TRBV6-5
J gene: TRBJ2-2
D gene: TRBD2
clone size: .
CDR3 DNA: TGTGCCAGCAGGAGCGGGGGGGCGGGGACCGGGGAGCTGTTTTTT
CDR3 protein: CASRSGGAGTGELFF

V gene: TRBV6-1
J gene: TRBJ1-5
D gene: .
clone size: .
CDR3 DNA: TGTGCCAGCAGTGAACTCCGTAGGGATCAGCCCCAGCATTTT
CDR3 protein: CASSELRRDQPQHF

V gene: TRBV29-1
J gene: TRBJ2-2
D gene: .
clone size: few
CDR3 DNA: TGCAGCGTTGGCCAGACCAGCACCGGGGAGCTGTTTTTT
CDR3 protein: CSVGQTSTGELFF

V gene: TRBV14
J gene: TRBJ2-3
D gene: .
clone size: .
CDR3 DNA: TGTGCCAGCAGCCAAGAGGTGGGGTTCACAGATACGCAGTATTTT
CDR3 protein: CASSQEVGFTDTQYF

V gene: TRBV7-3
J gene: TRBJ2-5
D gene: .
clone size: .
CDR3 DNA: TGTGCCAGCAGCCGCGGGGACTCCCGGAGTGGGACCCAGTACTTC
CDR3 protein: CASSRGDSRSGTQYF

V gene: TRBV6-5
J gene: TRBJ2-4
D gene: .
clone size: .
CDR3 DNA: TGTGCCAGCAGTCCCCCAAGGTTAGCCAAAAACATTCAGTACTTC
CDR3 protein: CASSPPRLAKNIQYF

V gene: TRBV9
J gene: TRBJ2-7
D gene: .
clone size: once
CDR3 DNA: TGTGCCAGCAGCGTCGAGGGCGGAGCCACCTCCGAGCAGTACTTC
CDR3 protein: CASSVEGGATSEQYF

V gene: TRBV28
J gene: TRBJ1-4
D gene: .
clone size: .
CDR3 DNA: TGTGCCAGCCTTACAGGGAATGAAAAACTGTTTTTT
CDR3 protein: CASLTGNEKLFF

V gene: TRBV6-4
J gene: TRBJ2-2
D gene: .
clone size: once
CDR3 DNA: TGTGCCAGCAGGAGAAACAGGGACACCGGGGAGCTGTTTTTT
CDR3 protein: CASRRNRDTGELFF

V gene: TRBV5-4
J gene: TRBJ1-1
D gene: TRBD1
clone size: .
CDR3 DNA: TGTGCCAGCACCAACATACAGGGGATGAACACTGAAGCTTTCTTT
CDR3 protein: CASTNIQGMNTEAFF

V gene: TRBV5-1
J gene: TRBJ2-7
D gene: .
clone size: .
CDR3 DNA: TGCGCCAGCAGCTTCATAAGCGGACCAGAATACGAGCAGTACTTC
CDR3 protein: CASSFISGPEYEQYF

V gene: TRBV25-1
J gene: TRBJ2-1
D gene: .
clone size: .
CDR3 DNA: TGTGCCAGCAGTGAATCCGGGACTGGAAACAATGAGCAGTTCTTC
CDR3 protein: CASSESGTGNNEQFF

V gene: TRBV7-9
J gene: TRBJ1-2
D gene: TRBD1
clone size: .
CDR3 DNA: TGTGCCAGCAGCTTAGAGGACAGGGACTATGGCTACACCTTC
CDR3 protein: CASSLEDRDYGYTF

V gene: TRBV11-3
J gene: TRBJ2-1
D gene: .
clone size: once
CDR3 DNA: TGTGCCAGCAGCTTGGACTTTTACAATGAGCAGTTCTTC
CDR3 protein: CASSLDFYNEQFF

V gene: TRBV6-5
J gene: TRBJ1-4
D gene: TRBD1
clone size: .
CDR3 DNA: TGTGCCAGCAGTCCACAGGGGGCGCCAGGTGAAAAACTGTTTTTT
CDR3 protein: CASSPQGAPGEKLFF

V gene: TRBV4-1
J gene: TRBJ1-1
D gene: TRBD1
clone size: .
CDR3 DNA: TGCGCCAGCAGCCAAGGACAGGGTCACACTGAAGCTTTCTTT
CDR3 protein: CASSQGQGHTEAFF

V gene: TRBV30
J gene: TRBJ1-1
D gene: .
clone size: .
CDR3 DNA: TGTGCCTGGAGTTTACCCGGACTCTCGGTAGACGCTTTCTTT
CDR3 protein: CAWSLPGLSVDAFF

V gene: TRBV29-1
J gene: TRBJ2-2
D gene: .
clone size: once
CDR3 DNA: TGCAGCGTTGAAACTAACACCGGGGAGCTGTTTTTT
CDR3 protein: CSVETNTGELFF